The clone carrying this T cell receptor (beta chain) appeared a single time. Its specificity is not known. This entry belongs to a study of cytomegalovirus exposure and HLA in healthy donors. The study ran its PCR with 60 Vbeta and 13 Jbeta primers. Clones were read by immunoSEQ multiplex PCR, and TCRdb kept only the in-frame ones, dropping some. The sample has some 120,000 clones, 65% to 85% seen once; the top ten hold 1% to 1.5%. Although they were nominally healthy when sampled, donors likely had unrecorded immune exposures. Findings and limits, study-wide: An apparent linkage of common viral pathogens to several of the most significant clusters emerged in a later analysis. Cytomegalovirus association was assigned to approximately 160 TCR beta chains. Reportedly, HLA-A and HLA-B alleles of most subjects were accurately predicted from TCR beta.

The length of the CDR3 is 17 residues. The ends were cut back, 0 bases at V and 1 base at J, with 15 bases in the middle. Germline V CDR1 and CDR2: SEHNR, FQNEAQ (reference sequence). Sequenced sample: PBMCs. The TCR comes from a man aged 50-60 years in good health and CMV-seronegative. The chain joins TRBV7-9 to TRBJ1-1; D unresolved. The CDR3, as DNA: TGTGCCAGCAGCTTAGCGTCGGTACCCCGCTCGAACACTGAAGCTTTCTTT. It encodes CASSLASVPRSNTEAFF.